This record looks at one T cell receptor (beta chain) sequence and its context. The antigen remains unidentified. V was pared by 4 bases and J by 4 bases, with 0 bases of the junction left unmatched. There are 11 residues in the CDR3. Germline CDR1 is DFQATT and CDR2 is SNEGSKA (reference sequence). The record originates from a study of CD4 T cells in relation to SARS-CoV-2 and coronaviruses. Naive and memory CD4+ T cells were cultured with CEF, then survey-sequenced. Generated by immunoSEQ multiplex PCR, the TCRdb table keeps only in-frame clones and is missing some. This repertoire shows 30,000 to 45,000 clones, 65% to 80% found once; its top ten account for over 20%.

Material for sequencing was memory CD4+ T cells from PBMCs, cultured in vitro. V and J are TRBV20-1 and TRBJ1-1; 7 positions agree with TRBD1. The sequence came from an adult with COVID-19. CDR3 amino acids: CSATGGTEAFF. CDR3 bases: TGCAGTGCTACAGGGGGCACTGAAGCTTTCTTT.